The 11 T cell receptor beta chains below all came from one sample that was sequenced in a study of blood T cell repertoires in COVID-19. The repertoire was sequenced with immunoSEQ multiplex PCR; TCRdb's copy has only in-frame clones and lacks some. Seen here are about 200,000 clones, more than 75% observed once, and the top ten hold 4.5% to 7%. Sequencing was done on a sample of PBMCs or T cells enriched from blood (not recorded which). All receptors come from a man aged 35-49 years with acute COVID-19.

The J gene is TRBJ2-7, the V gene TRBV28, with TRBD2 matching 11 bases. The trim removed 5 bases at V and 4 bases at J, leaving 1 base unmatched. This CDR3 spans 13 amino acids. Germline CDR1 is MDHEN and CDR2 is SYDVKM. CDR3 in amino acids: CASSTSGGYEQYF. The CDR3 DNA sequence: TGTGCCAGCAGTACTAGCGGGGGTTACGAGCAGTACTTC.

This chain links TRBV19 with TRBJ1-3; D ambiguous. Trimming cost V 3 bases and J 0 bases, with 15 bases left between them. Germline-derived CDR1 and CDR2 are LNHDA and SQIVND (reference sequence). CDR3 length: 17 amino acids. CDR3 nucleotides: TGTGCCAGTAGTATCGGGAAGAACGGACTCTCTGGAAACACCATATATTTT. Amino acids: CASSIGKNGLSGNTIYF.

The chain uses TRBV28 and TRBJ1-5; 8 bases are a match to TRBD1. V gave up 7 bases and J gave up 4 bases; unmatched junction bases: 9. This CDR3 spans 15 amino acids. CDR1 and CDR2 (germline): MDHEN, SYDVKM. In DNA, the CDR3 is TGTGCCAGCAACCCATGGGGACAGGCAAATCAGCCCCAGCATTTT. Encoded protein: CASNPWGQANQPQHF.

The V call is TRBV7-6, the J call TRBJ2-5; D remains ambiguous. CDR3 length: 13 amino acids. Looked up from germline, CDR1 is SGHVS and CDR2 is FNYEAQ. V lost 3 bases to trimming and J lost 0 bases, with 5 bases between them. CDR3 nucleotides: TGTGCCAGCAGCTTGCAGTACCAAGAGACCCAGTACTTC. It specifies CASSLQYQETQYF.

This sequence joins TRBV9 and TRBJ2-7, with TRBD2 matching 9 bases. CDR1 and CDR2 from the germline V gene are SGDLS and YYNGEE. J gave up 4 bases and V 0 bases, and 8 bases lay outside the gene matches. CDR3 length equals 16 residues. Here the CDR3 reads CASSVDSAGGRYEQYF. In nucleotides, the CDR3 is TGTGCCAGCAGCGTAGATTCGGCGGGAGGGCGATACGAGCAGTACTTC.

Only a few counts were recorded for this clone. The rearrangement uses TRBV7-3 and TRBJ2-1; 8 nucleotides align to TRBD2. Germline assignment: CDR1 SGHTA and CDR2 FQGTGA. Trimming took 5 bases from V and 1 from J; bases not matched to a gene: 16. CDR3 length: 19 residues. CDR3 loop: CASSRRGSGAIISYNEQFF. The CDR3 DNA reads TGTGCCAGCAGCCGCCGGGGTAGCGGGGCCATTATTTCCTACAATGAGCAGTTCTTC.

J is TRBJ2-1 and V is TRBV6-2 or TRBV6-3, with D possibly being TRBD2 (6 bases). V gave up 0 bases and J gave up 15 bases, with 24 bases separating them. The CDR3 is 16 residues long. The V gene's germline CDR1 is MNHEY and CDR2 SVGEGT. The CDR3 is CASSYSIQLGSGWGFF. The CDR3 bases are TGTGCCAGCAGTTACTCGATTCAGCTCGGTAGCGGATGGGGGTTCTTC.

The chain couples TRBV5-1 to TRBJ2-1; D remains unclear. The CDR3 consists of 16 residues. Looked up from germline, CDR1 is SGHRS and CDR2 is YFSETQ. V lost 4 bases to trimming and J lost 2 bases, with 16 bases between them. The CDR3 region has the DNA TGCGCCAGCAGCCCGAACCCGACTCTAGCCTACAATGAGCAGTTCTTC. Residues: CASSPNPTLAYNEQFF.

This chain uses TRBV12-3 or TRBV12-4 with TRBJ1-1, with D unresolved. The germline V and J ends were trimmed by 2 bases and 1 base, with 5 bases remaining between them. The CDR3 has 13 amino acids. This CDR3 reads CASSLSGNTEAFF. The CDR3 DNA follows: TGTGCCAGCAGTTTATCCGGGAACACTGAAGCTTTCTTT.

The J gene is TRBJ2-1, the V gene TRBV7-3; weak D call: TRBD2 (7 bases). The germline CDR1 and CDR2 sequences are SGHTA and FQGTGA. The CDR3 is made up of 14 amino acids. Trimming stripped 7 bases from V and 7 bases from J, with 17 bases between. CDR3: CASTSGGPRNEQFF. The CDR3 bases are TGTGCCAGCACCTCGGGGGGCCCTCGGAATGAGCAGTTCTTC. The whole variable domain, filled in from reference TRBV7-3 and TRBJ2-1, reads GAGVSQTPSNKVTEKGKYVELRCDPISGHTALYWYRQSLGQGPEFLIYFQGTGAADDSGLPNDRFFAVRPEGSVSTLKIQRTERGDSAVYLCASTSGGPRNEQFFGPGTRLTVL.

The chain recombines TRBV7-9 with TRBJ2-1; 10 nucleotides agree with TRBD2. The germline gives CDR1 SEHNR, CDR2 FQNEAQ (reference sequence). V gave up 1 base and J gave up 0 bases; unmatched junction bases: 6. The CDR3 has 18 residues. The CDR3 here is CASSLGLAGASSYNEQFF. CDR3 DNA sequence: TGTGCCAGCAGCTTAGGCCTAGCGGGAGCCAGCTCCTACAATGAGCAGTTCTTC.